The 10 T cell receptor beta chains presented below share a single source sample, sequenced in a study of CD8+ T cells in alopecia areata. Treatment indicated: oral pan-JAK inhibitor, 5-10 mg twice daily. cDNA prepared by RNA extraction and subsequent reverse transcription served as the template for sequencing. The assay was immunoSEQ multiplex PCR, and TCRdb's table has in-frame clones only and misses some. The table has about 64,000 clones, roughly 46% seen once. The input for sequencing was CD8+ T cells sorted from blood, taken around week 37, from a patient treated with tofacitinib. The receptors come from a human donor with alopecia areata.

The rearrangement uses TRBV5-1 and TRBJ1-2, with D tentatively TRBD1 (6 bases). The ends were cut back, 4 bases at V and 1 base at J, with 11 bases in the middle. CDR3 length: 14 residues. The V gene's germline CDR1 is SGHRS and CDR2 YFSETQ. The CDR3 DNA reads as TGCGCCAGCAGCCGGGACATCGGTAACTATGGCTACACCTTC. This codes for CASSRDIGNYGYTF.

This chain uses TRBV30 with TRBJ2-7; TRBD1 matches at 10 bases. The trim removed 2 bases at V and 7 bases at J, leaving 11 bases unmatched. The CDR3 contains 15 residues. From germline, CDR1 is GTSNPN and CDR2 SVGIG (reference sequence). The CDR3 reads CAWSPTGTGAREQYF. In nucleotides, the CDR3 is TGTGCCTGGAGTCCAACCGGGACAGGGGCGAGGGAGCAGTACTTC.

The chain joins TRBV30 to TRBJ2-1, with 12 positions matching TRBD1. The length of the CDR3 is 15 residues. Germline values: CDR1 GTSNPN, CDR2 SVGIG (reference sequence). Germline trimming cut 3 bases from V and 9 bases from J; bases unmatched to any gene: 9. The CDR3 spells CAWRVVGQGAGEQFF. The DNA of the CDR3 is TGTGCCTGGAGGGTAGTGGGACAGGGGGCCGGTGAGCAGTTCTTC. The full variable domain, its missing parts supplied by reference TRBV30 and TRBJ2-1, is SQTIHQWPATLVQPVGSPLSLECTVEGTSNPNLYWYRQAAGRGLQLLFYSVGIGQISSEVPQNLSASRPQDRQFILSSKKLLLSDSGFYLCAWRVVGQGAGEQFFGPGTRLTVL.

This clone was detected many times. The chain joins TRBV10-2 to TRBJ2-4; the D gene is possibly TRBD2 (5 bases). This CDR3 has 15 residues. Trimming shortened V by 4 bases and J by 4 bases, and 14 bases separated the two germline ends. CDR1 and CDR2 (germline): WSHSY, SAAADI. The CDR3 bases are TGCGCCAGCAGTGTGGGTTTGGAGCGGAAAAACATTCAGTACTTC. It codes for CASSVGLERKNIQYF.

The chain employs TRBV6-6 and TRBJ1-1; D may be TRBD1 (5 bases). Between the trimmed V and J ends, which lost 8 bases and 10 bases, there was a span of 20 bases. Germline V gene data show CDR1 as MNHNY and CDR2 as SVGAGI (reference sequence). The CDR3 length is 13 residues. For the CDR3, the DNA is TGTGCCAGCGTACTCACTGGGGGGAGAGGAGCTTTCTTT. It translates to CASVLTGGRGAFF.

Only a few counts were recorded for this clone. The chain has TRBV30 and TRBJ1-1; 7 bases line up with TRBD1. V shed 4 bases and J 1 base; nucleotides not matched to a gene: 0. The CDR3 length is 12 residues. Per the germline V gene, CDR1 is GTSNPN and CDR2 is SVGIG (reference sequence). In DNA, the CDR3 is TGTGCCTGGACAGGGGGGAACACTGAAGCTTTCTTT. It specifies CAWTGGNTEAFF.

This clone turned up a few times. This chain links TRBV30 with TRBJ2-2; 8 bases fit TRBD1. The CDR3 spans 16 residues. J lost 4 bases, V lost 1 base, and 8 bases had no gene match. CDR1 GTSNPN and CDR2 SVGIG come from the germline V gene (reference sequence). CDR3 loop: CAWSEPLDRVTGELFF. Here the CDR3 DNA reads TGTGCCTGGAGTGAACCCTTGGACAGGGTCACCGGGGAGCTGTTTTTT.

This clone was seen a few times. As DNA, the CDR3 is TGTGCCAGCAGCTTACGGACAGGGGGAGACACAGATACGCAGTATTTT. Its translation: CASSLRTGGDTDTQYF. The V and J genes are TRBV5-4 and TRBJ2-3; the match to TRBD1 covers 10 bases. V dropped 2 bases and J dropped 2; count of bases not matched to a gene: 5. The germline CDR1 and CDR2 sequences are SGHNT and YYREEE (reference sequence). The CDR3 covers 16 residues.

Only one count was recorded for this clone. This chain joins TRBV11-2 and TRBJ1-1, with D possibly matching TRBD1 (5 bases). Per germline, CDR1 SGHAT and CDR2 FQNNGV. The CDR3 is made up of 14 amino acids. Trimming left V 3 bases short and J 1 base short, with 9 bases between. The CDR3 sequence: CASSFPDTNTEAFF. The DNA of the CDR3 is TGTGCCAGCAGCTTTCCGGACACGAACACTGAAGCTTTCTTT.

Only a few counts were recorded for this clone. The chain recombines TRBV28 with TRBJ2-5; D possibly corresponds to TRBD1 (5 bases). The CDR3 extends over 14 amino acids. V lost 2 bases, J lost 1 base, and 8 bases lay in between. The V gene's germline CDR1 is MDHEN and CDR2 SYDVKM. Here the CDR3 reads CASSLVGPQETQYF. In DNA form, the CDR3 reads TGTGCCAGCAGTTTAGTGGGGCCCCAAGAGACCCAGTACTTC.